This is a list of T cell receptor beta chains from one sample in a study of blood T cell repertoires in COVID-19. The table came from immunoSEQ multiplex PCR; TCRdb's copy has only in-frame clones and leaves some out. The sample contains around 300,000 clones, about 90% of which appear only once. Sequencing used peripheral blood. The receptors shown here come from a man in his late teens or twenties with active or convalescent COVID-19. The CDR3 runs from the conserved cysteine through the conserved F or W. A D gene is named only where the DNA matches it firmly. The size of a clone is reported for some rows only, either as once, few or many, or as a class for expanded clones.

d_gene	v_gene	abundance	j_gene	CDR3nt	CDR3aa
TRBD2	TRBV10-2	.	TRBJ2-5	TGCGCCAGCAGTGACAGCGGGGTAAAAGAGACCCAGTACTTC	CASSDSGVKETQYF
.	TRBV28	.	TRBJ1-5	TGTGCCAGCAGTTCATTAAAATCGTCAGGGGCTAGCAATCAGCCCCAGCATTTT	CASSSLKSSGASNQPQHF
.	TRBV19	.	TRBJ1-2	TGTGCCAGTAGGAGGGGGGGCGACTATGGCTACACCTTC	CASRRGGDYGYTF
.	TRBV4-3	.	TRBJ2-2	TGCGCCAGCAGCCAAGTCAACTTGGGGGCGACCGTGGGGGAACTGTTTTTT	CASSQVNLGATVGELFF
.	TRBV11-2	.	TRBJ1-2	TGTGCCAGCAGCCGGGGTTCGGGGGAGTTTACCAAATTCTATGGCTACACCTTC	CASSRGSGEFTKFYGYTF
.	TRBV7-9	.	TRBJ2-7	TGTGCCAGCAGCTTATTGACAGTCACCCACGAGCAGTACTTC	CASSLLTVTHEQYF
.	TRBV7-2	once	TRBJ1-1	TGTGCCAGCAGCTCAGGACAGCCGAACACTGAAGCTTTCTTT	CASSSGQPNTEAFF
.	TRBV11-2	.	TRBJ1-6	TGTGCCAGCAGCTTAGGCGTAGATAATTCACCCCTCCACTTT	CASSLGVDNSPLHF
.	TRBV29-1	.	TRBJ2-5	TGCAGCGTTGAAGGCAGGTTAAGGACCCAGTACTTC	CSVEGRLRTQYF
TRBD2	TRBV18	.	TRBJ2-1	TGTGCCAGCTCACCACGGTCGGGAGGGGACAATGAGCAGTTCTTC	CASSPRSGGDNEQFF
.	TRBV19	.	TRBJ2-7	TGTGCCAGTAGTACCGCCGGGGGAGGAACCTACGAGCAGTACTTC	CASSTAGGGTYEQYF
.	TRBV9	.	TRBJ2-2	TGTGCCAGCAGCGTAGGGAGGAATACCGGGGAGCTGTTTTTT	CASSVGRNTGELFF
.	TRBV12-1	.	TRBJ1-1	TGTGCCAGCACCCCTGGGGGGGCAGGGACTGAAGCTTTCTTT	CASTPGGAGTEAFF
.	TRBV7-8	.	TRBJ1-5	TGTGCCAGCAGCTCAAACGCGGGCGTAGGCAATCAGCCCCAGCATTTT	CASSSNAGVGNQPQHF
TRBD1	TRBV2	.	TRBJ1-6	TGTGCCAGCAACAGGGGAAATAATTCACCCCTCCACTTT	CASNRGNNSPLHF
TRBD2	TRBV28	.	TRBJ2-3	TGTGCCAGCAGTTTACAGGCGGGGAGGGCAGATACGCAGTATTTT	CASSLQAGRADTQYF
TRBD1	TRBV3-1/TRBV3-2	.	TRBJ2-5	TGTGCCAGCAGCCAGCCCGGGACAGTAAGAAAAGAGACCCAGTACTTC	CASSQPGTVRKETQYF
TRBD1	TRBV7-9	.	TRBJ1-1	TGTGCCAGCAGCTGGAGCTGGACAGGGGGTCGAACCTCTGAAGCTTTCTTT	CASSWSWTGGRTSEAFF
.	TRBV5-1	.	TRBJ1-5	TGCGCCAGCAGCTTGCAGGGGAATAGCAATCAGCCCCAGCATTTT	CASSLQGNSNQPQHF
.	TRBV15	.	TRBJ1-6	TGTGCCACCAGCAGAGGTGGGGGCACTAATTCACCCCTCCACTTT	CATSRGGGTNSPLHF
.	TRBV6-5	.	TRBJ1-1	TGTGCCAGCAGTTACTCCCTGATAGTCGACACTGAAGCTTTCTTT	CASSYSLIVDTEAFF
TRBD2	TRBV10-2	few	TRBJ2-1	TGCGCCAGCAGGCCTAGCGGGGGGGCGGGTGAGCAGTTCTTC	CASRPSGGAGEQFF
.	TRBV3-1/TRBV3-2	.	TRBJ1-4	TGTGCCAGCAGCCAAGATCCCGGCAGGGGCAATGAAAAACTGTTTTTT	CASSQDPGRGNEKLFF
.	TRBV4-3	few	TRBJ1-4	TGCGCCAGCAGCCTCGCGGACAGCCCCAGGGAAAAACTGTTTTTT	CASSLADSPREKLFF
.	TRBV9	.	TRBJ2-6	TGTGCCAGCAGCAAATCGACATCTACCTCTGGGGCCAACGTCCTGACTTTC	CASSKSTSTSGANVLTF
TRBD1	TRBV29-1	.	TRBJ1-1	TGCAGCGTTGAACCACCAGGGACAGCGAACACTGAAGCTTTCTTT	CSVEPPGTANTEAFF
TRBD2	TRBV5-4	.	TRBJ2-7	TGTGCCAGCAGGGCCGGGACTAGCGGGAGCGGTGAGCAGTACTTC	CASRAGTSGSGEQYF
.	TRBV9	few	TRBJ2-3	TGTGCCAGCAGCGTAGAGGCAGGCGCTAGCACAGATACGCAGTATTTT	CASSVEAGASTDTQYF
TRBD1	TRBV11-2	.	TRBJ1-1	TGTGCCAGCAGCCTAACGGCGCTGACAGGGGAGAACACTGAAGCTTTCTTT	CASSLTALTGENTEAFF
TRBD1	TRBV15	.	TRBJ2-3	TGTGCCACCAGCAAGGGGACAGCCATCTATGCCACAGATACGCAGTATTTT	CATSKGTAIYATDTQYF
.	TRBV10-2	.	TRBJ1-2	TGCGCCAGCAGCGGTATATGGGCAGGGGTTGGCTACACCTTC	CASSGIWAGVGYTF
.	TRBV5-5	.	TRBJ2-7	TGTGCCAGCAGCTTGATTAACTCCTACGAGCAGTACTTC	CASSLINSYEQYF
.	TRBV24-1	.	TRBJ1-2	TGTGCCACCAGTGATTTGCGTAGCCCGGCCTCTGGCTACACCTTC	CATSDLRSPASGYTF
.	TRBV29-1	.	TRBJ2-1	TGCAGCGTTCTAGTTTACAATGAGCAGTTCTTC	CSVLVYNEQFF
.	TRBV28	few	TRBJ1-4	TGTGCCAGCACTACAACTAATGAAAAACTGTTTTTT	CASTTTNEKLFF
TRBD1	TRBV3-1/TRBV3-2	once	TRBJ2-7	TGTGCCAGCAGCCCGGGACAGGGTGACTACGAGCAGTACTTC	CASSPGQGDYEQYF
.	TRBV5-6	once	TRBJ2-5	TGTGCCAGCAGTTCGGCGGCGGGGATGACTAGAGAGACCCAGTACTTC	CASSSAAGMTRETQYF
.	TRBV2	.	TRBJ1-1	TGTGCCAGCATAGGGGGTTATGGTCCCACTGAAGCTTTCTTT	CASIGGYGPTEAFF
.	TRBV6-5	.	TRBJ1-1	TGTGCCAGCAAAACACAGACGAACACTGAAGCTTTCTTT	CASKTQTNTEAFF
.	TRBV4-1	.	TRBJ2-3	TGCGCCAGCAGCCAAGATTTTGGAGGAGATACGCAGTATTTT	CASSQDFGGDTQYF
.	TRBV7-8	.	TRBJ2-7	TGTGCCAGCAGCTTAGTTTCCCTTGGCAGGGCGGCCTACGAGCAGTACTTC	CASSLVSLGRAAYEQYF
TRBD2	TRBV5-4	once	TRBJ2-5	TGTGCCAGCAGCATCCCGGGACTAGCGGGAGCAGAGACCCAGTACTTC	CASSIPGLAGAETQYF
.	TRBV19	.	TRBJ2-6	TGTGCCAGTAGTATTGGGGGGGCCGATGGGGCCAACGTCCTGACTTTC	CASSIGGADGANVLTF
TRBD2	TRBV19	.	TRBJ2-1	TGTGCCAGTAGTAAAACCGGGACTAGGGTCTACAATGAGCAGTTCTTC	CASSKTGTRVYNEQFF
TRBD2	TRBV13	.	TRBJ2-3	TGTGCCAGCAGCTTTCAGGCTAGCGGGAGTTTAGATACGCAGTATTTT	CASSFQASGSLDTQYF
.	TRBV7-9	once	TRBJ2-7	TGTGCCAGCAGCCTGTCCTACGAGCAGTACTTC	CASSLSYEQYF
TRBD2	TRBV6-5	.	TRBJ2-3	TGTGCCAGCAGTTGGGGGGGAAGCACAGATACGCAGTATTTT	CASSWGGSTDTQYF
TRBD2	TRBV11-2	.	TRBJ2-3	TGTGCCAGCAGCCCTCCGCGGGGGGCCGGGCCAGATACGCAGTATTTT	CASSPPRGAGPDTQYF
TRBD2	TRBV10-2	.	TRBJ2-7	TGCGCCAGCAGTGAAACTAGCGGAGATTACGAGCAGTACTTC	CASSETSGDYEQYF